A single sample is the source of the 18 T cell receptor beta chains below, sequenced in a study of blood T cells in healthy people across ages (dated by TCRdb to 2013 to 2016). Libraries were made using 5' RACE. Reads for this sample came from an Illumina HiSeq 2500. A second about 7 to 12 cycle PCR used a sample-barcoded 5' primer and a J-beta primer mix. TCRdb ran its own pipeline on the public reads, namely fastp trimming at Q25 and MiXCR clone calling, and kept in-frame beta chains. Under each unique CDR3 protein, matching rows form one entry showing the most common genes and DNA. Within this sample are approximately 880,000 distinct CDR3 sequences, with approximately 49% of them counted one time only. The ten largest clones take up around an eighth of the sample. Sample: blood. All receptors come from a man aged 25-45 years in good health.

Only a few counts were recorded for this clonotype. At one of its ends the junction is not consistent with the germline gene, which may arise from a read error. This chain connects TRBV7-9 to TRBJ2-3; 7 nucleotides agree with TRBD2. Germline V gene data show CDR1 as SEHNR and CDR2 as FQNEAQ (reference sequence). The CDR3 consists of 17 residues. Here the CDR3 reads CASSLSLGGGRTDTQYF. CDR3 DNA sequence: TGTGCCAGCAGCTTATCCCTCGGCGGGGGACGCACCGATACGCAGTATTTT.

V usage is TRBV3-1 and J usage is TRBJ1-2, with a tentative D call TRBD1 (6 bases). CDR1 is LGHDT and CDR2 is YNNKEL in the germline V gene (reference sequence). This CDR3 has 15 amino acids. V was trimmed by 3 bases and J by 5 bases, leaving 16 bases between them. CDR3 region: CASSHQPTGTYGYTF. CDR3 nucleotides: TGTGCCAGCAGCCATCAACCCACAGGGACGTATGGCTACACCTTC. The full variable domain, its missing parts supplied by reference TRBV3-1 and TRBJ1-2, is DTAVSQTPKYLVTQMGNDKSIKCEQNLGHDTMYWYKQDSKKFLKIMFSYNNKELIINETVPNRFSPKSPDKAHLNLHINSLELGDSAVYFCASSHQPTGTYGYTFGSGTRLTVV.

CDR3 nucleotide sequence: TGTGCCACCAGTGAATCAACGTCCCTCTACGAGCAGTACTTC. Its translation is CATSESTSLYEQYF. The gene calls are TRBV24-1 and TRBJ2-7; D ambiguous. Germline V CDR1 and CDR2: KGHDR, SFDVKD. CDR3 size: 14 residues. V was shortened by 4 bases and J by 3 bases, with 12 bases between the two germline ends.

This clonotype was counted only a few times. The rearrangement uses TRBV12-3 or TRBV12-4 and TRBJ2-7; 9 nucleotides align to TRBD1. The CDR3 has 16 amino acids. Trimming at V came to 4 bases and at J to 2 bases, leaving 9 bases not matched to a gene. This CDR3 reads CASSSTGTGTTYEQYF. CDR3 nucleotide sequence: TGTGCCAGCAGTTCGACCGGGACAGGGACCACCTACGAGCAGTACTTC.

This clonotype was picked up a small number of times. The rearrangement uses TRBV9 and TRBJ2-1, with D possibly TRBD2 on 6 matching bases. The germline CDR1 and CDR2 sequences are SGDLS and YYNGEE. Trimming took 0 bases from V and 3 from J, leaving 13 bases between them. This CDR3 contains 16 residues. The CDR3 region is CASSVATAGRYNEQFF. CDR3 DNA sequence: TGTGCCAGCAGCGTAGCTACTGCGGGGCGCTACAATGAGCAGTTCTTC.

J is TRBJ2-5 and V is TRBV7-2, with D perhaps TRBD1 or TRBD2 (6 bases each). Trimming shortened V by 3 bases and J by 8 bases, and 16 bases separated the two germline ends. This CDR3 spans 14 amino acids. CDR1 is SGHTA and CDR2 is FQGNSA in the germline V gene. The CDR3 sequence: CASSFLGGQTTQYF. CDR3 DNA sequence: TGTGCCAGCAGCTTCCTCGGGGGCCAGACCACCCAGTACTTC.

This sequence joins TRBV28 and TRBJ1-2, with 10 bases fitting TRBD1. Germline V gene lookup returns CDR1 MDHEN and CDR2 SYDVKM. V gave up 6 bases and J gave up 2 bases; unmatched junction bases: 3. The CDR3 runs 14 residues. The chain's CDR3 is CASRTGGANYGYTF. The DNA for the CDR3 is TGTGCCAGCAGGACAGGGGGCGCGAACTATGGCTACACCTTC.

The V call is TRBV21-1, the J call TRBJ2-6. TRBV21-1 is labeled a pseudogene. This CDR3 has 15 amino acids. The chain's CDR3 is CASSKGVSGANVLTF. The CDR3 DNA reads as TGTGCCAGCAGCAAAGGAGTATCCGGGGCCAACGTCCTGACTTTC.

V usage is TRBV12-3 or TRBV12-4 and J usage is TRBJ1-5, with unresolved D. V was trimmed by 3 bases and J by 1 base, leaving 13 bases between them. This CDR3 has 16 amino acids. The CDR3 DNA reads TGTGCCAGCAGTTTTCGGCTAGGATCGAGCAATCAGCCCCAGCATTTT. It encodes CASSFRLGSSNQPQHF.

V usage is TRBV20-1 and J usage is TRBJ1-5; D uncertain. Germline V gene lookup returns CDR1 DFQATT and CDR2 SNEGSKA (reference sequence). This CDR3 spans 13 amino acids. The V gene lost 4 bases and the J gene lost 2 bases, with 9 bases spanning the gap. Here the CDR3 DNA reads TGCAGTGCTACCGGGGTCCGCAATCAGCCCCAGCATTTT. It encodes CSATGVRNQPQHF.

The rearrangement joins TRBV6-5 to TRBJ1-4, with TRBD1 identical over 7 bases. The CDR3 extends over 16 amino acids. Germline-derived CDR1 and CDR2 are MNHEY and SVGAGI. V trimming: 6 bases; J trimming: 3 bases; junction bases outside the gene matches: 10. This CDR3 reads CASRGRGGKANEKLFF. Here the CDR3 DNA reads TGTGCCAGCAGAGGGCGAGGGGGCAAAGCTAATGAAAAACTGTTTTTT.

This clonotype has a handful of counts. V is TRBV20-1 and J is TRBJ1-2; D ambiguous. CDR3 length: 14 residues. Trimming left V 6 bases short and J 4 bases short, with 18 bases between. Germline-derived CDR1 and CDR2 are DFQATT and SNEGSKA (reference sequence). The CDR3 region has the DNA TGCAGTGCCCACCCGCCTGGGGAGGGCTATGGCTACACCTTC. Encoded protein: CSAHPPGEGYGYTF.

This clonotype was seen a few times. The rearrangement joins TRBV28 to TRBJ2-7; weak D call: TRBD1 (5 bases). CDR3 length: 13 residues. Germline CDR1 is MDHEN and CDR2 is SYDVKM. Between the trimmed V and J ends, which lost 6 bases and 5 bases, there was a span of 14 bases. Here the CDR3 reads CASRPQAYNEQYF. In DNA, the CDR3 is TGTGCCAGCAGACCACAGGCTTACAACGAGCAGTACTTC. Full variable domain (missing parts from reference TRBV28 and TRBJ2-7): DVKVTQSSRYLVKRTGEKVFLECVQDMDHENMFWYRQDPGLGLRLIYFSYDVKMKEKGDIPEGYSVSREKKERFSLILESASTNQTSMYLCASRPQAYNEQYFGPGTRLTVT.

The chain uses TRBV6-2 or TRBV6-3 and TRBJ1-5; D not resolved. Germline CDR1 is MNHEY and CDR2 is SVGEGT. Trimming stripped 2 bases from V and 5 bases from J, with 4 bases between. There are 12 residues in the CDR3. Written as DNA, the CDR3 is TGTGCCAGCAGTTACGGGCATCAGCCCCAGCATTTT. This translates into CASSYGHQPQHF.

V usage is TRBV7-2 and J usage is TRBJ2-2; D is undetermined. Germline CDR1 and CDR2: SGHTA and FQGNSA. Trimming took off 2 bases at V and 0 bases at J, with 13 bases between the two ends. The CDR3 runs 17 residues. This CDR3 reads CASSLSGGYANTGELFF. For the CDR3, the DNA is TGTGCCAGCAGCTTATCGGGCGGATACGCGAACACCGGGGAGCTGTTTTTT.

There are a few counts of this clonotype. This chain joins TRBV7-3 and TRBJ1-2, with 9 bases lining up with TRBD1. The CDR3 has 15 residues. CDR1 and CDR2 (germline): SGHTA, FQGTGA. The trim removed 5 bases at V and 4 bases at J, leaving 8 bases unmatched. Here the CDR3 reads CASSRTGDSFYGYTF. The CDR3 DNA reads as TGTGCCAGCAGCCGGACAGGGGACTCCTTCTATGGCTACACCTTC. The full variable domain, rest sourced from reference TRBV7-3 and TRBJ1-2, is GAGVSQTPSNKVTEKGKYVELRCDPISGHTALYWYRQSLGQGPEFLIYFQGTGAADDSGLPNDRFFAVRPEGSVSTLKIQRTERGDSAVYLCASSRTGDSFYGYTFGSGTRLTVV.

This clonotype was recorded once. V gene TRBV3-1 combines with J gene TRBJ1-1; maybe TRBD1 (5 bases). The CDR3 contains 14 residues. The germline gives CDR1 LGHDT, CDR2 YNNKEL (reference sequence). V lost 4 bases and J 3 bases, leaving 12 bases between the germline ends. The CDR3 DNA follows: TGTGCCAGCAGCCCCCTAAGAGGGGACACTGAAGCTTTCTTT. Translation gives CASSPLRGDTEAFF.

This clonotype showed up just a few times. V and J are TRBV28 and TRBJ2-5; TRBD1 matches at 7 bases. With V trimmed by 6 bases and J by 4 bases, 11 bases remained unmatched. Germline V gene lookup returns CDR1 MDHEN and CDR2 SYDVKM. This CDR3 spans 15 amino acids. CDR3: CASSHPATGLETQYF. The DNA of the CDR3 is TGTGCCAGCAGCCATCCGGCGACAGGGCTAGAGACCCAGTACTTC.